This T cell receptor (beta chain) was sequenced in a study of blood T cell repertoires in COVID-19. Looking at the study overall: T cells, B-cell-depleted T cells, or PBMCs supplied cDNA or gDNA.

Source study methods: Nucleated cell counts were estimated from reference gene primer amplification. Generated by immunoSEQ multiplex PCR, the TCRdb table keeps only in-frame clones and is missing some. Clone size and V and J calls were adopted from that table, with D and trimming inferred from the DNA. The sample has around 270,000 clones, approximately 83% seen once. This clone was counted a few times. Clinical history reported by participants formed the basis on which cohorts were assigned. The CDR3 loop spans 14 amino acids. V shed 0 bases and J shed 3 bases, with 8 bases lying between them. Germline V CDR1 and CDR2: MNHEY, SVGEGT.

Sequencing used PBMCs or T cells enriched from blood (not recorded which). The chain carries TRBV6-2 or TRBV6-3 and TRBJ1-1, with D tentatively TRBD1 (6 bases). The sequence was obtained from a woman aged 30 to 39 who had recovered from COVID-19. The CDR3 region has the DNA TGTGCCAGCAGTTACTCCCAGGGGTACACTGAAGCTTTCTTT. Translating it yields CASSYSQGYTEAFF.